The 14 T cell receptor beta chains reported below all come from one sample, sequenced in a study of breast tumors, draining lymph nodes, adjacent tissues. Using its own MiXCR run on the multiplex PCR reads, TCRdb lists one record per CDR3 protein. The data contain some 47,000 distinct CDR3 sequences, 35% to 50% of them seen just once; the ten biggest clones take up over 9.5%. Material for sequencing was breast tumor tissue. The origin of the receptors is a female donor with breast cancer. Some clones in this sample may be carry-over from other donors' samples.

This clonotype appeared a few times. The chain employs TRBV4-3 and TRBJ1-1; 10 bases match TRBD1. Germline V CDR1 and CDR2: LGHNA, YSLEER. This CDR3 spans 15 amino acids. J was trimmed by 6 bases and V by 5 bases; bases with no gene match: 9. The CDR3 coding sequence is TGCGCCAGCAGCAGACGACAGGGGGCGGTCCCTGAAGCTTTCTTT. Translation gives CASSRRQGAVPEAFF.

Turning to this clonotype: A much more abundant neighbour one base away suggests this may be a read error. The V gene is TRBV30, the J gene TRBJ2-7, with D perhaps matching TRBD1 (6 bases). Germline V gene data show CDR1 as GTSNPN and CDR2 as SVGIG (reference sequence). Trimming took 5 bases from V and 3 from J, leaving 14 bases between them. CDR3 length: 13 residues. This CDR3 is CAWSTGCGYEQYF. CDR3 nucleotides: TGTGCCTGGTCCACAGGGTGTGGCTACGAGCAGTACTTC.

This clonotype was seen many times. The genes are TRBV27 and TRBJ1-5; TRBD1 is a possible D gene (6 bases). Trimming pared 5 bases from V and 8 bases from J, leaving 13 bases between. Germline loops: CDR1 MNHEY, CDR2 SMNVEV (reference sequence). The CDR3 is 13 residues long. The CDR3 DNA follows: TGTGCCAGCAGTCGAAGGGGGGCAGAGCCCCAGCATTTT. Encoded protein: CASSRRGAEPQHF.

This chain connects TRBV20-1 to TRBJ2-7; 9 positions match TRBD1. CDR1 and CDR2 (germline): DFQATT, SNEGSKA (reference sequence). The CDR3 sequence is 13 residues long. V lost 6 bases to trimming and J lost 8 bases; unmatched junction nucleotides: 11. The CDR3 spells CSAKGQGYGQQYF. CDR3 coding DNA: TGCAGTGCAAAGGGACAGGGCTACGGACAGCAGTACTTC.

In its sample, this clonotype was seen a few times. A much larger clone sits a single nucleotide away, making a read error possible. This chain's CDR3 is CASSPLGPEQFF. CDR3 DNA sequence: TGTGCCAGCTCCCCCCTAGGCCCTGAGCAGTTCTTC. This rearrangement joins TRBV6-2 or TRBV6-3 to TRBJ2-1; no clear D. The CDR3 extends over 12 amino acids. CDR1 and CDR2 from the germline V gene are MNHEY and SVGEGT. The V end was cut by 8 bases, the J end by 9 bases, with 14 bases between.

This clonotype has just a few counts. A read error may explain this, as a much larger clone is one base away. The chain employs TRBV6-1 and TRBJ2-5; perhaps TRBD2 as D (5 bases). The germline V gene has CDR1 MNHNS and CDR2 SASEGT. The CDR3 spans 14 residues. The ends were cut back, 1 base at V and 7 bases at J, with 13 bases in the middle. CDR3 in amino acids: CASSEVREIGTQYF. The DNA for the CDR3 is TGTGCCAGCAGTGAAGTACGGGAAATTGGGACCCAGTACTTC.

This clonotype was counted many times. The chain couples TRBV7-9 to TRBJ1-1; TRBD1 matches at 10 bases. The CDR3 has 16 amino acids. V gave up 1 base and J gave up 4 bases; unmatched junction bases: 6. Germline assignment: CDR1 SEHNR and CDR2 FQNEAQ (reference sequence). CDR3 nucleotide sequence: TGTGCCAGCAGCTTAGGCCGGGACAGGGGAGTCACTGAAGCTTTCTTT. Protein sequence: CASSLGRDRGVTEAFF.

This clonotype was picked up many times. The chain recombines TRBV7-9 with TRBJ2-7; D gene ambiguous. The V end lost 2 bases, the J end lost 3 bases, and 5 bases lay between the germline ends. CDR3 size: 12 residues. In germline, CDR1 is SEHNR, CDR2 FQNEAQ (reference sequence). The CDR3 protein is CASSLSHYEQYF. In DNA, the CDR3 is TGTGCCAGCAGCTTAAGCCACTACGAGCAGTACTTC.

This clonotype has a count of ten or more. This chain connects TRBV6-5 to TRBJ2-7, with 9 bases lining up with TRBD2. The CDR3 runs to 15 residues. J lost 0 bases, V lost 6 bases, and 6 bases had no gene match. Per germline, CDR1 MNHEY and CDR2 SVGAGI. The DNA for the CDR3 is TGTGCCAGCAGACTAGCGGGCCTTGGCTCCTACGAGCAGTACTTC. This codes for CASRLAGLGSYEQYF.

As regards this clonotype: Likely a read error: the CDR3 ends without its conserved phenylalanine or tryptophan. The CDR3 reads CSAWNRVNTEAFC. The CDR3 DNA reads TGCAGTGCTTGGAACAGGGTAAACACTGAAGCTTTCTGT. The chain is built from TRBV20-1 and TRBJ1-1; the D gene is possibly TRBD1 (6 bases). V lost 5 bases and J 2 bases, leaving 12 bases between the germline ends. The CDR3 spans 13 residues. CDR1 and CDR2 (germline): DFQATT, SNEGSKA (reference sequence).

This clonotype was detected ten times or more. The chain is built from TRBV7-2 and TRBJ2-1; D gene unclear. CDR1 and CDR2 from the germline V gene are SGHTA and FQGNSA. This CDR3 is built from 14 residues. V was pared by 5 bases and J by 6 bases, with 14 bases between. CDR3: CASSPIIGSNEQFF. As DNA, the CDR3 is TGTGCCAGCAGCCCAATAATTGGGTCCAATGAGCAGTTCTTC.

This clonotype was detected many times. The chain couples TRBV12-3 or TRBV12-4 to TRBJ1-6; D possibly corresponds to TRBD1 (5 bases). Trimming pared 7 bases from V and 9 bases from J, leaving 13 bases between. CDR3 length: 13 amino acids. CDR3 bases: TGTGCCAGCACACGGGACGCCCTTTCACCCCTCCACTTT. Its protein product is CASTRDALSPLHF.

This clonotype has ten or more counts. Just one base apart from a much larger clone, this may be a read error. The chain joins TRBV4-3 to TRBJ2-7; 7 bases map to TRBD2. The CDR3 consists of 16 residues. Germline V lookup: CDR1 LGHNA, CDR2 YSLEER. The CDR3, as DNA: TGCGCCAGCAGCCAAGGGATAGCGGGCCCCGAATACGAGCAGTGCTTC. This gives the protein CASSQGIAGPEYEQCF.

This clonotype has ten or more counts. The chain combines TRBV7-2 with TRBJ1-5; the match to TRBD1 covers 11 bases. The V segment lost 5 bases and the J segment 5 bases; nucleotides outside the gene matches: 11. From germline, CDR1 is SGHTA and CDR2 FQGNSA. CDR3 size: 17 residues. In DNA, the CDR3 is TGTGCCAGCAGCCCCCGAGGACAGGGGGCTCGGGATCAGCCCCAGCATTTT. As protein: CASSPRGQGARDQPQHF.